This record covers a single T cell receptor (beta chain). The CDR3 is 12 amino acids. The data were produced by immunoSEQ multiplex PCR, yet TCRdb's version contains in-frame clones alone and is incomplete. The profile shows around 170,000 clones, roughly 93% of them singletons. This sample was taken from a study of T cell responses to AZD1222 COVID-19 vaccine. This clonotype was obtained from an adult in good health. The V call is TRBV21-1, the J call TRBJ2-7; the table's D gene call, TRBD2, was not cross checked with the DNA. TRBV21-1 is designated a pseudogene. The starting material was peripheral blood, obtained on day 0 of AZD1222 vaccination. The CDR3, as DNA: TGTGCCAGCAGCAAAGTCTACCACGAGCAGTACTTC. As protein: CASSKVYHEQYF.